This T cell receptor (beta chain) is from a study of T cells after posttransplantation cyclophosphamide. This clone was counted at least ten times. CDR3 length equals 12 residues. CDR1 is PRHDT, CDR2 FYEKMQ, per germline (reference sequence). V lost 5 bases and J 8 bases, leaving 12 bases between the germline ends. Repertoires were generated with immunoSEQ multiplex PCR, while TCRdb's copy carries only in-frame clones and drops some. The repertoire has about 24,000 clones, none seen only once; the ten largest take under 7.5%. Sequencing was carried out using PBMCs. The receptor was derived from an older woman in good health, CMV-negative, and a related stem cell transplant donor. The chain recombines TRBV13 with TRBJ1-2; D gene uncertain. CDR3 nucleotides: TGTGCCAGCAGCCCTGGGCCTGGCGGCTACACCTTC. Its protein product is CASSPGPGGYTF.